The clone carrying this T cell receptor beta chain was observed at least ten times. What it binds is not known. Each CDR3 protein is one row after TCRdb ran MiXCR on the RT-PCR reads. Here the sample spans about 610,000 distinct CDR3 sequences, around 15% being singletons. The data were taken from a study of response to subunit inactivated influenza vaccine. Findings and caveats of the study: Each seasonal influenza vaccination recruits few new T cells, the authors suggested.

This CDR3 has 16 residues. The germline CDR1 and CDR2 sequences are SGHDT and YYEEEE. V was trimmed by 3 bases and J by 0 bases, leaving 16 bases between them. The specimen was PBMCs from blood, collected 11 to 12 days after vaccination. The J gene is TRBJ2-7, the V gene TRBV5-6; D uncertain. The receptor comes from a man in his fifties who received an inactivated influenza vaccine. The CDR3 is CASSSTFHRSSYEQYF. The CDR3 nucleotides are TGTGCCAGCAGCTCCACATTTCATAGAAGCTCCTACGAGCAGTACTTC.